The rows below give T cell receptor beta chains drawn from one sample of a study of cytomegalovirus exposure and HLA in healthy donors. Generated by immunoSEQ multiplex PCR, the TCRdb table keeps only in-frame clones and is missing some. The table includes 100,000 to 150,000 clones, 80% to 90% detected once. Source material: PBMCs. These receptors were collected from a man younger than 35 in good health and CMV-seropositive. The CDR3 runs from the conserved cysteine through the conserved F or W. Fields, in order: V gene, D gene, J gene, clone size, CDR3 DNA, CDR3 protein. The D gene is left open where the match is weak. A row's size may be missing; if present it is once, few, many or a size class.

>TRBV27|TRBD1|TRBJ2-7|-
TGTGCCAGCAGTTTAAAGGGACAGGGGGTCTCCTACGAGCAGTACTTC
CASSLKGQGVSYEQYF
>TRBV15|-|TRBJ1-6|-
TGTGCCACCAGCAGACGAGGCGGGGGGACACCCCTCCACTTT
CATSRRGGGTPLHF
>TRBV4-3|-|TRBJ1-2|-
TGCGCCAGCAGGCAAGAGGCCGTACCGGGATTCTTAAACTATGGCTACACCTTC
CASRQEAVPGFLNYGYTF
>TRBV4-2|-|TRBJ2-3|few
TGTGCCAGCAGCCAAGGCCCCTACAGCGGGCGAAGCACAGATACGCAGTATTTT
CASSQGPYSGRSTDTQYF
>TRBV28|TRBD1|TRBJ1-2|-
TGTGCCAGCAGGAGGACAGGGGGCAACCCCTACGGCTACACCTTC
CASRRTGGNPYGYTF
>TRBV5-1|TRBD1|TRBJ1-1|-
TGCGCCAGCAGTCCTGGACAGGGGGCTATCACTGAAGCTTTCTTT
CASSPGQGAITEAFF
>TRBV9|TRBD1|TRBJ1-2|-
TGTGCCAGCAGCATGCGGACAGGAACTAACTATGGCTACACCTTC
CASSMRTGTNYGYTF
>TRBV2|TRBD1|TRBJ1-2|few
TGTGCCAGCAGCGCACAGGGGGCGATACAAGGCTACACCTTC
CASSAQGAIQGYTF
>TRBV5-4|TRBD1|TRBJ1-4|-
TGTGCCAGCAGCGCAGGGGGGTCCACTAATGAAAAACTGTTTTTT
CASSAGGSTNEKLFF
>TRBV11-2|-|TRBJ2-6|-
TGTGCCAGCAGCCCATTTAGTAATTTGGGGGCCAACGTCCTGACTTTC
CASSPFSNLGANVLTF
>TRBV7-9|TRBD2|TRBJ2-6|-
TGTGCCAGCACCCGAATACTAGCGGGATACTCTGGGGCCAACGTCCTGACTTTC
CASTRILAGYSGANVLTF
>TRBV28|-|TRBJ1-2|-
TGTGCCAGCAGTTTATATAGGGACATTCTCCTCGGGGGCTACACCTTC
CASSLYRDILLGGYTF
>TRBV11-1|-|TRBJ1-3|-
TGTGCCAGCAGCCGCTACAGGGACAAGGTTACTGGAAACACCATATATTTT
CASSRYRDKVTGNTIYF
>TRBV4-2|-|TRBJ1-3|-
TGTGCCAGCAGCCACCCCGGAGGCCCTACTTTGTCTGGAAACACCATATATTTT
CASSHPGGPTLSGNTIYF
>TRBV14|-|TRBJ1-6|-
TGTGCCAGCAGCCAAGATGAGCGGGGTTCACCCCTCCACTTT
CASSQDERGSPLHF
>TRBV6-6|-|TRBJ2-1|-
TGTGCCAGCCTCGCCGGGGGAAGCTCCTACAATGAGCAGTTCTTC
CASLAGGSSYNEQFF
>TRBV7-9|-|TRBJ2-2|-
TGTGCCAGCAGCTTATATGAGTCCGGGGAGCTGTTTTTT
CASSLYESGELFF
>TRBV18|-|TRBJ2-7|-
TGTGCCAGCTCACCTCTGCCGGGATCAGCCTCCTACGAGCAGTACTTC
CASSPLPGSASYEQYF
>TRBV5-6|TRBD1|TRBJ1-1|-
TGTGCCAGCAGCTTGGGACAGGGGGGCACTGAAGCTTTCTTT
CASSLGQGGTEAFF
>TRBV10-3|TRBD1|TRBJ2-2|-
TGTGCCATCAGTGAAGGGACAGCGAACACCGGGGAGCTGTTTTTT
CAISEGTANTGELFF
>TRBV19|TRBD1|TRBJ1-1|-
TGTGCCAGTAGTACTAAGACAGGGGCCCTGAACACTGAAGCTTTCTTT
CASSTKTGALNTEAFF
>TRBV23-1|-|TRBJ1-5|-
TGCGCCAGTACCCAGATCTCCTTATTAGACAGGTCTGGCAATCAGCCCCAGCATTTT
CASTQISLLDRSGNQPQHF
>TRBV5-1|-|TRBJ2-7|-
TGCGCCAGCAGCTTGGGGAGGGGCTCCTACGAGCAGTACTTC
CASSLGRGSYEQYF
>TRBV14|TRBD1|TRBJ1-5|-
TGTGCCAGCAGCCAAGTGGAACAGGGGTGCAATCAGCCCCAGCATTTT
CASSQVEQGCNQPQHF
>TRBV28|-|TRBJ1-5|-
TGTGCCAGCGGGATGGGACTGAGCTCCAATCAGCCCCAGCATTTT
CASGMGLSSNQPQHF
>TRBV5-1|TRBD2|TRBJ2-1|-
TGCGCCAGCAGCCTTCTAGCGGGGGGGCCGAGTGAGCAGTTCTTC
CASSLLAGGPSEQFF
>TRBV27|-|TRBJ1-5|-
TGTGCCAGCTCGGGGGGGAATCAGCCCCAGCATTTT
CASSGGNQPQHF
>TRBV4-3|-|TRBJ1-4|-
TGCGCCAGCAGCCAGAGGGGGTATAATGAAAAACTGTTTTTT
CASSQRGYNEKLFF